A selection of T cell receptor beta chains follows, all from one sample in a study of shared clonotypes between healthy human individuals. TCRdb's table, derived via immunoSEQ multiplex PCR, lists solely in-frame clones and lacks some. Of over 2,000,000 clones listed, approximately 92% are singletons. Sequencing input: naive CD8+ T cells from PBMCs. All receptors come from a man aged 18 to 29 in good health. Some clones in this sample may be carry-over from other donors' samples. CDR3s include the opening cysteine and the closing phenylalanine or tryptophan. A D gene is named only where the DNA matches it firmly. Clone size is not always given. Where it is, it says once, few, many or a class for expanded clones.

d_call	j_call	v_call	clone_size	cdr3_nt	cdr3_aa
.	TRBJ2-1	TRBV7-8	.	TGTGCCAGCAGCTTATCCCCCAGTAATGAGCAGTTCTTC	CASSLSPSNEQFF
TRBD2	TRBJ2-1	TRBV19	.	TGTGCCAGTAGTATACGGGGACTAGCCTCCCAGTTCTTC	CASSIRGLASQFF
TRBD2	TRBJ2-1	TRBV4-1	.	TGCGCCAGCAGCCAACAAGCGGGAGTCGCCTACAATGAGCAGTTCTTC	CASSQQAGVAYNEQFF
.	TRBJ2-3	TRBV2	.	TGTGCCAGCAGCGACGGACTGGGAGATACGCAGTATTTT	CASSDGLGDTQYF
.	TRBJ1-5	TRBV28	.	TGTGCCAGCAGTTCGGAGAAAGGGCCCCAGCATTTT	CASSSEKGPQHF
.	TRBJ2-5	TRBV27	.	TGTGCCAGCAGTAAAAGGGAGTACCAAGAGACCCAGTACTTC	CASSKREYQETQYF
.	TRBJ2-7	TRBV15	.	TGTGCCACCAGTGACACCTACTACGAGCAGTACTTC	CATSDTYYEQYF
TRBD1	TRBJ2-1	TRBV19	.	TGTGCCAGTAGTATAGAACCCGGGACAGGAGGAAATGAGCAGTTCTTC	CASSIEPGTGGNEQFF
TRBD1	TRBJ1-1	TRBV11-2	.	TGTGCCAGCAGCTCCAAGGGGACAGAAATATACACTGAAGCTTTCTTT	CASSSKGTEIYTEAFF
.	TRBJ2-7	TRBV10-3	.	TGTGCCATCAGTGAGTCGAGGTTGGGGACCTACGAGCAGTACTTC	CAISESRLGTYEQYF
.	TRBJ1-2	TRBV28	.	TGTGCCAGCAGCCCCCTGATTGGGGGGCCCTATGGCTACACCTTC	CASSPLIGGPYGYTF
.	TRBJ2-1	TRBV29-1	.	TGCAGCGTTGAAGGCCGGGACCGGTACAATGAGCAGTTCTTC	CSVEGRDRYNEQFF
TRBD2	TRBJ2-3	TRBV2	.	TGTGCCAGCAGTGAGTTTCTGGCTAGCGGGGCAGATACGCAGTATTTT	CASSEFLASGADTQYF
.	TRBJ2-7	TRBV27	.	TGTGCCAGCAGTTTGTCGGGCGAGCAGTACTTC	CASSLSGEQYF
.	TRBJ2-2	TRBV15	.	TGTGCCACCAGCAGAGATTTGGCCCAACCCGGGGAGCTGTTTTTT	CATSRDLAQPGELFF
.	TRBJ1-3	TRBV2	.	TGTGCCAGCAGTGAAGACAGCTCTGGAAACACCATATATTTT	CASSEDSSGNTIYF
.	TRBJ1-5	TRBV27	once	TGTGCCAGCAGTTTATCGATCACTCAGCCCCAGCATTTT	CASSLSITQPQHF
.	TRBJ2-6	TRBV4-3	.	TGCGCCAGCAGCCAAGGGAGATCTGGGGCCAACGTCCTGACTTTC	CASSQGRSGANVLTF
.	TRBJ2-4	TRBV5-6	.	TGTGCCAGCAGCTCAAGAGGGGCCGAACACATTCAGTACTTC	CASSSRGAEHIQYF
.	TRBJ1-1	TRBV18	few	TGTGCCAGCTCCCCCGAGGGCAGCTCACCTTTGAACACTGAAGCTTTCTTT	CASSPEGSSPLNTEAFF
TRBD2	TRBJ2-7	TRBV9	.	TGTGCCAGCAGCGTGGGACTAGCGGGAACCTACGAGCAGTACTTC	CASSVGLAGTYEQYF
.	TRBJ1-2	TRBV30	.	TGTGCCTGGAGTGTGGTTGCGGACTATGGCTACACCTTC	CAWSVVADYGYTF
TRBD2	TRBJ2-3	TRBV13	.	TGTGCCAGCAGCTCAGAGGGACTAGCGGGAGGAATGGATACGCAGTATTTT	CASSSEGLAGGMDTQYF
.	TRBJ2-3	TRBV7-9	.	TGTGCCAGCAGCTTAGCGCGAACAGGGCGCACAGATACGCAGTATTTT	CASSLARTGRTDTQYF
TRBD2	TRBJ2-3	TRBV9	.	TGTGCCAGCAACGGCGGGAGGGGAGATACGCAGTATTTT	CASNGGRGDTQYF
.	TRBJ2-5	TRBV7-9	.	TGTGCCAGCAGCTTGCTTGGCCAGGGCAGTTTTGAGACCCAGTACTTC	CASSLLGQGSFETQYF
TRBD1	TRBJ1-1	TRBV19	.	TGTGCCAGTGGGGACAGTAACACTGAAGCTTTCTTT	CASGDSNTEAFF
TRBD2	TRBJ2-3	TRBV28	.	TGTGCCAGCAGTTCCCAATCGGGTAGCGGGACAGATACGCAGTATTTT	CASSSQSGSGTDTQYF
TRBD1	TRBJ1-1	TRBV6-1	.	TGTGCCAGCAGTGAACTATGGGACAGGGTTTCCCCTGAAGCTTTCTTT	CASSELWDRVSPEAFF
.	TRBJ1-1	TRBV7-8	.	TGTGCCAGCAGCTCGACAGTTAACACTGAAGCTTTCTTT	CASSSTVNTEAFF
.	TRBJ1-2	TRBV9	.	TGTGCCAGCAGTGGGGACCGCATATTCTATGGCTACACCTTC	CASSGDRIFYGYTF
.	TRBJ1-5	TRBV10-3	.	TGTGCCATCAGTGAGTCGAAGACGGTACTGATGGGTCCTAGCAATCAGCCCCAGCATTTT	CAISESKTVLMGPSNQPQHF
.	TRBJ2-7	TRBV21-1	.	TGTGCCAGCAGACCGGGACCGGACTCCTACGAGCAGTACTTC	CASRPGPDSYEQYF
TRBD1	TRBJ1-2	TRBV9	.	TGTGCCAGCAGCGTAGACAGGGGGCAAGGCTACACCTTC	CASSVDRGQGYTF
TRBD2	TRBJ2-1	TRBV4-3	.	TGCGCCAGCAGCCAAGATCTCGCGGGAGGGCGCTTTGAGCAGTTCTTC	CASSQDLAGGRFEQFF
.	TRBJ2-7	TRBV5-6	.	TGTGCCAGCAGCTTGGGTCTGGCGGGTCGGATCCCTTACGAGCAGTACTTC	CASSLGLAGRIPYEQYF
.	TRBJ2-1	TRBV10-2	.	TGCGCCAGCAGTGTTTTAGGACCGGGGCCAAATGAGCAGTTCTTC	CASSVLGPGPNEQFF
TRBD1	TRBJ1-2	TRBV19	.	TGTGCCAGTAGTTTGGACAGGGGGTACTATGGCTACACCTTC	CASSLDRGYYGYTF
.	TRBJ2-1	TRBV19	.	TGTGCCAGTAGTATTGACATTTCCTACAATGAGCAGTTCTTC	CASSIDISYNEQFF
.	TRBJ2-7	TRBV19	.	TGTGCCAGTAGTATCAAGACAGCCACCTACGAGCAGTACTTC	CASSIKTATYEQYF
TRBD2	TRBJ2-7	TRBV7-8	.	TGTGCCAGCAGCCCTGGACTAGCGGGACTTCCCTACGAGCAGTACTTC	CASSPGLAGLPYEQYF
TRBD2	TRBJ2-7	TRBV5-5	.	TGTGCCAGCAGCTGGACTAGCGGGACCTACGAGCAGTACTTC	CASSWTSGTYEQYF
.	TRBJ2-5	TRBV9	.	TGTGCCAGCAGCGTAGGAGGGCAGCTCCAAGAGACCCAGTACTTC	CASSVGGQLQETQYF
TRBD2	TRBJ2-3	TRBV7-3	.	TGTGCCAGCAGCCCGACTAGCGGGAGAACAGATACGCAGTATTTT	CASSPTSGRTDTQYF
.	TRBJ1-5	TRBV27	.	TGTGCCAGCAGTTTGCTAAATCGGATAGATCAGCCCCAGCATTTT	CASSLLNRIDQPQHF
.	TRBJ2-6	TRBV2	.	TGTGCCAGCAGTGAAGCGCTTCGGATCTCTGGGGCCAACGTCCTGACTTTC	CASSEALRISGANVLTF
.	TRBJ2-1	TRBV5-1	.	TGCGCCAGCAGCTTGGGGCTAGCGTTGCACAATGAGCAGTTCTTC	CASSLGLALHNEQFF